One sample yielded the 6 T cell receptor beta chains listed below, sequenced in a study of OX40 agonist ivuxolimab in advanced cancers. Some clones are missing from TCRdb's copy, which holds only in-frame ones; the method was immunoSEQ multiplex PCR. The repertoire holds approximately 23,000 clones, with approximately 86% as singletons. The sample was CD4+ or CD8+ T cells sorted from blood, taken in a trial of the OX40 agonist ivuxolimab. Receptor source: an adult with an advanced solid tumor such as melanoma, head and neck, liver or kidney cancer.

This clone was observed once. The chain combines TRBV5-6 with TRBJ2-7; 9 bases map to TRBD1. The CDR3 spans 14 residues. CDR1 SGHDT and CDR2 YYEEEE come from the germline V gene. V lost 4 bases and J lost 2; bases outside the gene matches: 4. For the CDR3, the DNA is TGTGCCAGCAGCGCAGACAGGGGGACCTACGAGCAGTACTTC. Translating gives CASSADRGTYEQYF.

This sequence joins TRBV4-3 and TRBJ2-2; 12 bases map to TRBD1. The germline CDR1 and CDR2 sequences are LGHNA and YSLEER. The trim removed 1 base at V and 6 bases at J, leaving 9 bases unmatched. This CDR3 is built from 18 residues. The chain's CDR3 is CASSQAGTGGDHAGELFF. CDR3 DNA: TGCGCCAGCAGCCAAGCGGGGACAGGGGGCGATCACGCCGGGGAGCTGTTTTTT.

The chain uses TRBV6-5 and TRBJ1-5; TRBD1 matches 9 bases. The CDR3 runs 15 residues. Germline CDR1 is MNHEY and CDR2 is SVGAGI. The J segment lost 11 bases and the V segment lost 3 bases, leaving 11 bases of the junction unmatched. DNA for the CDR3: TGTGCCAGCAGTTATCGCGGAACCGGGACAGGGTCCCAGCATTTT. Amino acid sequence: CASSYRGTGTGSQHF.

This rearrangement joins TRBV11-2 to TRBJ1-2; TRBD1 agrees at 8 bases. The J segment lost 7 bases and the V segment lost 5 bases, leaving 6 bases of the junction unmatched. The CDR3 contains 13 residues. From germline, CDR1 is SGHAT and CDR2 FQNNGV. CDR3 sequence: CASSGTGGVGYTF. As DNA, the CDR3 is TGTGCCAGCAGCGGGACAGGAGGGGTTGGCTACACCTTC.

The chain carries TRBV27 and TRBJ1-4; 7 bases agree with TRBD1. J lost 5 bases, V lost 5 bases, and 8 bases had no gene match. Germline V gives CDR1 MNHEY, CDR2 SMNVEV (reference sequence). This CDR3 has 15 residues. The CDR3, as DNA: TGTGCCAGCAGTCCAGGGACAGCAGTAAATGAAAAACTGTTTTTT. Translated: CASSPGTAVNEKLFF. Using reference TRBV27 and TRBJ1-4 for the parts outside the CDR3, the full variable domain is EAQVTQNPRYLITVTGKKLTVTCSQNMNHEYMSWYRQDPGLGLRQIYYSMNVEVTDKGDVPEGYKVSRKEKRNFPLILESPSPNQTSLYFCASSPGTAVNEKLFFGSGTQLSVL.

The chain couples TRBV5-4 to TRBJ2-7, with TRBD1 matching over 8 bases. The CDR3 length is 15 residues. The germline V gene encodes CDR1 SGHNT and CDR2 YYREEE (reference sequence). Trimming took 4 bases from V and 3 from J; bases not matched to a gene: 9. CDR3 in amino acids: CASSPGQGGDYEQYF. The DNA for the CDR3 is TGTGCCAGCAGCCCAGGACAGGGAGGCGACTACGAGCAGTACTTC. Full variable domain (missing parts from reference TRBV5-4 and TRBJ2-7): ETGVTQSPTHLIKTRGQQVTLRCSSQSGHNTVSWYQQALGQGPQFIFQYYREEENGRGNFPPRFSGLQFPNYSSELNVNALELDDSALYLCASSPGQGGDYEQYFGPGTRLTVT.